A selection of T cell receptor beta chains follows, all from one sample in a study of T cell responses to AZD1222 COVID-19 vaccine. Clones were read by immunoSEQ multiplex PCR, and TCRdb kept only the in-frame ones, dropping some. The sample comprises 150,000 to 200,000 clones, approximately 94% of which are singletons, and approximately 0.58% rests with the top ten. The material sequenced was peripheral blood, taken on day 0 of AZD1222 vaccination. The receptors were sampled from an adult in good health. The CDR3 runs from the conserved cysteine through the conserved F or W. Fields, in order: CDR3 protein, CDR3 DNA, CDR3 length, clone size, J gene, V gene, D gene. A D gene is named only where the DNA matches it firmly. Clone size is given for some rows only: seen once, a few or many times, or a class if the clone is expanded.

CDR3 protein: CASSQGRLGGYSNQPQHF
CDR3 DNA: TGTGCCAGCAGCCAAGGAAGGTTAGGGGGATATAGCAATCAGCCCCAGCATTTT
CDR3 length: 18
clone size: -
J gene: TRBJ1-5
V gene: TRBV14
D gene: -

CDR3 protein: CASSLRGRNQPQHF
CDR3 DNA: TGTGCCAGCAGCTTGAGGGGGCGCAATCAGCCCCAGCATTTT
CDR3 length: 14
clone size: -
J gene: TRBJ1-5
V gene: TRBV5-5
D gene: TRBD1

CDR3 protein: CASSLRDPGYGYTF
CDR3 DNA: TGTGCCAGCAGTTTACGGGACCCTGGCTATGGCTACACCTTC
CDR3 length: 14
clone size: -
J gene: TRBJ1-2
V gene: TRBV28
D gene: -

CDR3 protein: CASSDLKHEQFF
CDR3 DNA: TGTGCCAGCAGCGACCTAAAGCATGAGCAGTTCTTC
CDR3 length: 12
clone size: -
J gene: TRBJ2-1
V gene: TRBV6-5
D gene: -

CDR3 protein: CASSQVVGTTYGYTF
CDR3 DNA: TGTGCCAGCAGCCAAGTAGTAGGGACAACCTATGGCTACACCTTC
CDR3 length: 15
clone size: -
J gene: TRBJ1-2
V gene: TRBV3-1/TRBV3-2
D gene: -

CDR3 protein: CASSPLRADSGYEQYF
CDR3 DNA: TGTGCCAGCAGCCCACTGAGGGCAGACTCAGGGTACGAGCAGTACTTC
CDR3 length: 16
clone size: -
J gene: TRBJ2-7
V gene: TRBV11-2
D gene: -

CDR3 protein: CATPDRDSSGANVLTF
CDR3 DNA: TGTGCCACCCCCGACAGGGACTCCTCTGGGGCCAACGTCCTGACTTTC
CDR3 length: 16
clone size: -
J gene: TRBJ2-6
V gene: TRBV5-4
D gene: -

CDR3 protein: CASSTTSGNTIYF
CDR3 DNA: TGTGCCAGCAGTACTACTTCTGGAAACACCATATATTTT
CDR3 length: 13
clone size: -
J gene: TRBJ1-3
V gene: TRBV12-3/TRBV12-4
D gene: -

CDR3 protein: CAWSWGDRDTEAFF
CDR3 DNA: TGTGCCTGGAGTTGGGGAGACAGGGACACTGAAGCTTTCTTT
CDR3 length: 14
clone size: -
J gene: TRBJ1-1
V gene: TRBV30
D gene: TRBD1

CDR3 protein: CASSSQIYEQYF
CDR3 DNA: TGTGCCAGCAGTTCCCAGATCTACGAGCAGTACTTC
CDR3 length: 12
clone size: few
J gene: TRBJ2-7
V gene: TRBV28
D gene: -

CDR3 protein: CASSIWGTAGNTIYF
CDR3 DNA: TGTGCCAGTAGTATTTGGGGGACAGCTGGAAACACCATATATTTT
CDR3 length: 15
clone size: -
J gene: TRBJ1-3
V gene: TRBV19
D gene: TRBD1

CDR3 protein: CASSLAGGIGETQYF
CDR3 DNA: TGTGCCAGCAGCCTAGCGGGAGGAATCGGGGAGACCCAGTACTTC
CDR3 length: 15
clone size: -
J gene: TRBJ2-5
V gene: TRBV7-3
D gene: TRBD2

CDR3 protein: CASSEVYGFSTYEQYF
CDR3 DNA: TGTGCCAGCAGTGAAGTCTATGGGTTTTCTACCTACGAGCAGTACTTC
CDR3 length: 16
clone size: -
J gene: TRBJ2-7
V gene: TRBV2
D gene: -

CDR3 protein: CASTGTSGRAPNEQFF
CDR3 DNA: TGTGCCAGCACGGGGACTAGCGGGAGGGCGCCGAATGAGCAGTTCTTC
CDR3 length: 16
clone size: -
J gene: TRBJ2-1
V gene: TRBV6-4
D gene: TRBD2

CDR3 protein: CASRYYSNQPQHF
CDR3 DNA: TGTGCCAGCAGGTATTATAGCAATCAGCCCCAGCATTTT
CDR3 length: 13
clone size: -
J gene: TRBJ1-5
V gene: TRBV28
D gene: -

CDR3 protein: CASSLWGVGYGYTF
CDR3 DNA: TGTGCCAGCAGTTTATGGGGGGTGGGGTACGGCTACACCTTC
CDR3 length: 14
clone size: -
J gene: TRBJ1-2
V gene: TRBV27
D gene: -

CDR3 protein: CASSRRDDSLNTEAFF
CDR3 DNA: TGTGCCAGCAGCCGGAGGGATGACAGTCTGAACACTGAAGCTTTCTTT
CDR3 length: 16
clone size: -
J gene: TRBJ1-1
V gene: TRBV7-9
D gene: -

CDR3 protein: CASRQRYEQYF
CDR3 DNA: TGTGCCAGCAGGCAGAGATACGAGCAGTACTTC
CDR3 length: 11
clone size: few
J gene: TRBJ2-7
V gene: TRBV28
D gene: -

CDR3 protein: CASVLPGPDTQYF
CDR3 DNA: TGTGCCAGCGTCCTTCCGGGACCAGATACGCAGTATTTT
CDR3 length: 13
clone size: -
J gene: TRBJ2-3
V gene: TRBV6-5
D gene: -

CDR3 protein: CASVRGPNTGELFF
CDR3 DNA: TGTGCCAGCGTAAGGGGGCCGAACACCGGGGAGCTGTTTTTT
CDR3 length: 14
clone size: -
J gene: TRBJ2-2
V gene: TRBV3-1/TRBV3-2
D gene: TRBD1

CDR3 protein: CASSGHRYEQYF
CDR3 DNA: TGTGCCAGCAGTGGACATCGCTACGAGCAGTACTTC
CDR3 length: 12
clone size: -
J gene: TRBJ2-7
V gene: TRBV12-3/TRBV12-4
D gene: -

CDR3 protein: CASRDSGRAGKEQYF
CDR3 DNA: TGTGCCAGCAGGGACAGCGGGAGGGCCGGGAAAGAGCAGTACTTC
CDR3 length: 15
clone size: -
J gene: TRBJ2-7
V gene: TRBV2
D gene: TRBD2

CDR3 protein: CASSPTSGRAYEQYF
CDR3 DNA: TGTGCCAGCAGCCCGACTAGCGGGAGGGCTTACGAGCAGTACTTC
CDR3 length: 15
clone size: -
J gene: TRBJ2-7
V gene: TRBV28
D gene: TRBD2

CDR3 protein: CATSRVDGEAFF
CDR3 DNA: TGTGCCACCAGCAGAGTAGACGGGGAGGCTTTCTTT
CDR3 length: 12
clone size: once
J gene: TRBJ1-1
V gene: TRBV15
D gene: -

CDR3 protein: CASSLSGSSYNEQFF
CDR3 DNA: TGCGCCAGCAGTCTTAGCGGGAGCTCCTACAATGAGCAGTTCTTC
CDR3 length: 15
clone size: once
J gene: TRBJ2-1
V gene: TRBV10-2
D gene: TRBD2

CDR3 protein: CASSFSNTGVNYGYTF
CDR3 DNA: TGTGCCAGCAGTTTCTCAAACACAGGGGTCAACTATGGCTACACCTTC
CDR3 length: 16
clone size: once
J gene: TRBJ1-2
V gene: TRBV27
D gene: TRBD1

CDR3 protein: CASSQESGLGYTF
CDR3 DNA: TGTGCCAGCAGCCAAGAGTCGGGTCTTGGCTACACCTTC
CDR3 length: 13
clone size: -
J gene: TRBJ1-2
V gene: TRBV3-1/TRBV3-2
D gene: -

CDR3 protein: CATRRPSGASSYNEQFF
CDR3 DNA: TGTGCCACCAGGCGACCGTCGGGGGCGAGCTCCTACAATGAGCAGTTCTTC
CDR3 length: 17
clone size: once
J gene: TRBJ2-1
V gene: TRBV24-1
D gene: -

CDR3 protein: CAYKRGNTEAFF
CDR3 DNA: TGTGCCTACAAACGGGGGAACACTGAAGCTTTCTTT
CDR3 length: 12
clone size: -
J gene: TRBJ1-1
V gene: TRBV30
D gene: -

CDR3 protein: CATSPKGGLANEQFF
CDR3 DNA: TGTGCCACCAGCCCCAAAGGGGGTCTAGCAAATGAGCAGTTCTTC
CDR3 length: 15
clone size: -
J gene: TRBJ2-1
V gene: TRBV15
D gene: -

CDR3 protein: CASSLTSFPYEQYF
CDR3 DNA: TGTGCCAGCAGCTTGACTAGCTTCCCCTACGAGCAGTACTTC
CDR3 length: 14
clone size: -
J gene: TRBJ2-7
V gene: TRBV5-4
D gene: -

CDR3 protein: CSVAGTGVTYEQYF
CDR3 DNA: TGCAGCGTCGCCGGGACAGGGGTTACCTACGAGCAGTACTTC
CDR3 length: 14
clone size: -
J gene: TRBJ2-7
V gene: TRBV29-1
D gene: TRBD1

CDR3 protein: CASSSGGELFF
CDR3 DNA: TGTGCCAGCAGTTCGGGCGGGGAGCTGTTTTTT
CDR3 length: 11
clone size: -
J gene: TRBJ2-2
V gene: TRBV12-3/TRBV12-4
D gene: -

CDR3 protein: CASSGTVNQPQHF
CDR3 DNA: TGCGCCAGCTCCGGGACGGTTAATCAGCCCCAGCATTTT
CDR3 length: 13
clone size: -
J gene: TRBJ1-5
V gene: TRBV10-2
D gene: -

CDR3 protein: CASSLRRSNYEQYF
CDR3 DNA: TGTGCCAGCAGTTTGCGCAGGTCAAACTACGAGCAGTACTTC
CDR3 length: 14
clone size: once
J gene: TRBJ2-7
V gene: TRBV27
D gene: -

CDR3 protein: CASSDRTASYEQYF
CDR3 DNA: TGTGCCAGCAGCGATAGGACAGCCTCCTACGAGCAGTACTTC
CDR3 length: 14
clone size: -
J gene: TRBJ2-7
V gene: TRBV28
D gene: -